This T cell receptor beta chain was recovered during a study of beta chain features in type 1 diabetes. Whole-study context: Patients and healthy donors were similar in age, gender and cell yields. The study's findings and limits: For type 1 diabetes patients, VDJ junctions showed fewer insertions and more deletions.

Germline CDR1 reads SGHRS; CDR2 reads YFSETQ. V shed 3 bases, J shed 5 bases, and the junction held 10 bases outside the gene matches. This CDR3 region has 15 residues. The sample holds a few counts of this clone. Its antigen remains unidentified. All of the isolated RNA was reverse transcribed, so expressed TCRB transcripts were sequenced. Profiling relied on immunoSEQ multiplex PCR, and the TCRdb table lists in-frame clones only, not all of them. Of 200,000 to 250,000 clones listed, roughly 9.6% were seen once; the top ten hold just under 0.035%. The sample was naive CD4+ T cells from blood. The chain has TRBV5-1 and TRBJ2-5; 7 bases line up with TRBD2. The TCR sequence derives from a woman between 18 and 30 years old in good health. The CDR3 nucleotides are TGCGCCAGCAGCTCAATGCTAGCGGCTGGGGAGACCCAGTACTTC. Translation: CASSSMLAAGETQYF. The whole variable domain, remainder taken from reference TRBV5-1 and TRBJ2-5, is KAGVTQTPRYLIKTRGQQVTLSCSPISGHRSVSWYQQTPGQGLQFLFEYFSETQRNKGNFPGRFSGRQFSNSRSEMNVSTLELGDSALYLCASSSMLAAGETQYFGPGTRLLVL.